Presented here are 30 T cell receptor beta chains from one specimen sequenced in a study of T cell repertoires in chronic hepatitis B. Produced via immunoSEQ multiplex PCR; TCRdb's table is partial and in-frame only. This repertoire shows about 1,000 clones, roughly 80% found once; its top ten account for about 8.6%. Sequencing was carried out using total CD8+ T cells from PBMCs. The source is a human donor with chronic hepatitis B virus infection.

Only one count was recorded for this clone. The chain combines TRBV7-9 with TRBJ1-1; unclear D gene. Germline-derived CDR1 and CDR2 are SEHNR and FQNEAQ (reference sequence). V dropped 3 bases and J dropped 7 bases, with 12 bases sitting between them. The CDR3 totals 13 residues. The CDR3 here is CASSFGPGFEAFF. The CDR3 DNA follows: TGTGCCAGCAGCTTCGGACCTGGCTTTGAAGCTTTCTTT.

This clone showed up just once. CDR3 coding DNA: TGCGCCAGCAGCCAAGACTCTAGCGGCGCCTACGAGCAGTACTTC. Translated, it gives CASSQDSSGAYEQYF. This sequence joins TRBV4-1 and TRBJ2-7; 7 bases agree with TRBD2. The CDR3 spans 15 residues. Germline V gene data show CDR1 as MGHRA and CDR2 as YSYEKL. The V segment lost 0 bases and the J segment 2 bases; nucleotides outside the gene matches: 4.

A few counts support this clone. The chain employs TRBV25-1 and TRBJ2-7; 7 nucleotides agree with TRBD1. CDR1 and CDR2 (germline): MGHDK, SYGVNS. The CDR3 is 16 amino acids. V trimming: 5 bases; J trimming: 3 bases; junction bases outside the gene matches: 13. In DNA form, the CDR3 reads TGTGCCAGCAGTCATCCCCGGACAGGAATTGGCTACGAGCAGTACTTC. This translates into CASSHPRTGIGYEQYF.

CDR3 residues: CASTVSWGSYNEQFF. The CDR3 bases are TGTGCCAGCACCGTCTCCTGGGGTTCCTACAATGAGCAGTTCTTC. This rearrangement joins TRBV27 to TRBJ2-1; D remains ambiguous. This CDR3 is 15 amino acids long. Trimming took 7 bases from V and 1 from J, leaving 14 bases between them. Looked up from germline, CDR1 is MNHEY and CDR2 is SMNVEV (reference sequence).

The chain is built from TRBV10-1 and TRBJ2-2, with D perhaps matching TRBD1 (6 bases). Germline V gene sequence: CDR1 WNHNN, CDR2 SYGVQD (reference sequence). This CDR3 region has 16 residues. Trimming cost V 2 bases and J 6 bases, with 16 bases left between them. CDR3: CASSERDRQAAGELFF. CDR3 sequence (DNA): TGCGCCAGCAGTGAGCGGGATCGACAGGCGGCCGGGGAGCTGTTTTTT.

This chain uses TRBV7-9 with TRBJ1-5; TRBD1 aligns across 11 bases. V lost 5 bases, J lost 4 bases, and 4 bases stayed unmatched. This CDR3 comprises 15 residues. Per germline, CDR1 SEHNR and CDR2 FQNEAQ (reference sequence). CDR3 amino acids: CASSDGQGANQPQHF. For the CDR3, the DNA is TGTGCCAGCAGCGATGGACAGGGGGCTAATCAGCCCCAGCATTTT.

The V gene is TRBV27, the J gene TRBJ2-2; no firm D call. Trimming shortened V by 2 bases and J by 5 bases, and 18 bases separated the two germline ends. The germline CDR1 and CDR2 sequences are MNHEY and SMNVEV (reference sequence). This CDR3 spans 17 amino acids. CDR3 coding DNA: TGTGCCAGCAGTTTAACCACGGGCGGCCTTTGGACCGGGGAGCTGTTTTTT. Amino acids: CASSLTTGGLWTGELFF.

This chain connects TRBV28 to TRBJ1-4; 12 bases align to TRBD1. Germline V CDR1 and CDR2: MDHEN, SYDVKM. The CDR3 runs to 17 residues. With 3 bases clipped from V and 4 bases from J, the junction kept 6 bases outside the gene matches. The CDR3 nucleotides read TGTGCCAGCAGTTTCCCCGGGACAGGGGGCTTTAATGAAAAACTGTTTTTT. It specifies CASSFPGTGGFNEKLFF.

The chain carries TRBV29-1 and TRBJ1-2; possibly TRBD1 for D (5 bases). The CDR3 has 12 residues. V gave up 3 bases and J gave up 7 bases, with 12 bases separating them. CDR1 and CDR2 (germline): SQVTM, ANQGSEA. CDR3 in DNA: TGCAGCGTTGAGGGGAGGGGACTTGGCTACACCTTC. Its translation is CSVEGRGLGYTF.

This chain joins TRBV14 and TRBJ2-1; 10 nucleotides line up with TRBD2. This CDR3 comprises 15 residues. Germline V gene lookup returns CDR1 SGHDN and CDR2 FVKESK. V trimming: 4 bases; J trimming: 2 bases; junction bases outside the gene matches: 2. CDR3 sequence: CASSPAGGPYNEQFF. The CDR3 DNA sequence: TGTGCCAGCAGCCCAGCGGGAGGGCCCTACAATGAGCAGTTCTTC. Variable domain in full (rest from reference TRBV14 and TRBJ2-1): EAGVTQFPSHSVIEKGQTVTLRCDPISGHDNLYWYRRVMGKEIKFLLHFVKESKQDESGMPNNRFLAERTGGTYSTLKVQPAELEDSGVYFCASSPAGGPYNEQFFGPGTRLTVL.

This sequence joins TRBV28 and TRBJ2-1; 12 positions agree with TRBD2. Germline values: CDR1 MDHEN, CDR2 SYDVKM. The CDR3 is 17 residues long. The J segment lost 6 bases and the V segment lost 3 bases, leaving 9 bases of the junction unmatched. The CDR3 reads CASSFPRLAGEGNEQFF. The CDR3, as DNA: TGTGCCAGCAGTTTCCCACGACTAGCGGGAGAGGGCAATGAGCAGTTCTTC.

The chain recombines TRBV15 with TRBJ2-1; no definite D call. The V and J ends lost 10 bases and 1 base respectively, with 11 bases between them. Germline loops: CDR1 LNHNV, CDR2 YYDKDF (reference sequence). The CDR3 covers 13 residues. CDR3 in DNA: TGTGCCATCGGCCCAGAGTCCTACAATGAGCAGTTCTTC. This encodes CAIGPESYNEQFF. The full variable domain, rest sourced from reference TRBV15 and TRBJ2-1, is DAMVIQNPRYQVTQFGKPVTLSCSQTLNHNVMYWYQQKSSQAPKLLFHYYDKDFNNEADTPDNFQSRRPNTSFCFLDIRSPGLGDTAMYLCAIGPESYNEQFFGPGTRLTVL.

This clone showed up just once. The rearrangement uses TRBV28 and TRBJ2-5; 14 bases are shared with TRBD2. Germline-derived CDR1 and CDR2 are MDHEN and SYDVKM. The CDR3 totals 15 residues. V shed 1 base, J shed 7 bases, and the junction held 2 bases outside the gene matches. The CDR3 bases are TGTGCCAGCAGTTTATTAGGACTAGCGGGAGGGACCCAGTACTTC. Its translation is CASSLLGLAGGTQYF. Full variable domain (outside the CDR3, taken from reference TRBV28 and TRBJ2-5): DVKVTQSSRYLVKRTGEKVFLECVQDMDHENMFWYRQDPGLGLRLIYFSYDVKMKEKGDIPEGYSVSREKKERFSLILESASTNQTSMYLCASSLLGLAGGTQYFGPGTRLLVL.

This chain links TRBV5-1 with TRBJ2-2; tentatively, D is TRBD2 (5 bases). Germline V gene lookup returns CDR1 SGHRS and CDR2 YFSETQ. This CDR3 contains 13 residues. V was pared by 2 bases and J by 7 bases, with 9 bases between. The CDR3 sequence: CASSLLEVGELFF. In DNA, the CDR3 is TGCGCCAGCAGCTTACTAGAGGTCGGGGAGCTGTTTTTT.

By frequency in the sample, this clone is large. The same CDR3 also results from other DNA sequences found in this sample. V gene TRBV30 combines with J gene TRBJ2-2; 9 bases align to TRBD1. The germline V gene has CDR1 GTSNPN and CDR2 SVGIG (reference sequence). Germline trimming cut 7 bases from V and 4 bases from J; bases unmatched to any gene: 7. The CDR3 covers 14 residues. The CDR3 region is CASSGQGGTGELFF. DNA of the CDR3: TGTGCCTCCTCGGGACAGGGTGGCACCGGGGAGCTGTTTTTT. Together with reference TRBV30 and TRBJ2-2, the CDR3 gives the full variable domain: SQTIHQWPATLVQPVGSPLSLECTVEGTSNPNLYWYRQAAGRGLQLLFYSVGIGQISSEVPQNLSASRPQDRQFILSSKKLLLSDSGFYLCASSGQGGTGELFFGEGSRLTVL.

The CDR3 nucleotides are TGCGCCAGCAGTCAATCGCCCGGACAGGGGTTCTCCTACGAGCAGTACTTC. Translated, it gives CASSQSPGQGFSYEQYF. V usage is TRBV23-1 and J usage is TRBJ2-7; 9 bases line up with TRBD1. TRBV23-1 is sorted into the ORF group, with uncertain function. The CDR3 length is 17 residues. V lost 0 bases to trimming and J lost 0 bases; unmatched junction nucleotides: 6.

The CDR3 spells CASSISRAGNTEAFF. DNA for the CDR3: TGTGCCAGTAGTATTTCGCGAGCTGGGAACACTGAAGCTTTCTTT. V and J are TRBV19 and TRBJ1-1; no clear D gene. Trimming stripped 3 bases from V and 1 base from J, with 12 bases between. This CDR3 is 15 amino acids long. Germline V gene lookup returns CDR1 LNHDA and CDR2 SQIVND (reference sequence).

The chain joins TRBV4-2 to TRBJ1-5, with D tentatively TRBD1 (6 bases). This CDR3 contains 17 residues. Germline V gene lookup returns CDR1 LGHNA and CDR2 YNFKEQ. Trimming shortened V by 4 bases and J by 2 bases, and 18 bases separated the two germline ends. Here the CDR3 DNA reads TGTGCCAGCAGCCCCGGAGGCGGGGGCGCTGGCAATCAGCCCCAGCATTTT. It yields the protein CASSPGGGGAGNQPQHF.

The chain carries TRBV7-9 and TRBJ2-1; 11 bases align to TRBD2. V dropped 0 bases and J dropped 13; count of bases not matched to a gene: 14. CDR1 SEHNR and CDR2 FQNEAQ come from the germline V gene (reference sequence). The CDR3 is made up of 17 amino acids. The CDR3 loop is CASSLAEGLAAPWGQFF. The CDR3 DNA sequence: TGTGCCAGCAGCTTAGCGGAGGGACTAGCGGCCCCTTGGGGACAGTTCTTC.

The chain recombines TRBV6-4 with TRBJ2-3; possible D gene TRBD1, 6 bases. The germline CDR1 and CDR2 sequences are MRHNA and SNTAGT. This CDR3 spans 13 amino acids. Trimming cost V 4 bases and J 2 bases, with 7 bases left between them. The CDR3 reads CASSAGATDTQYF. CDR3 DNA: TGTGCCAGCAGTGCAGGGGCCACAGATACGCAGTATTTT.

The gene calls are TRBV27 and TRBJ2-7; the D is unclear. Germline values: CDR1 MNHEY, CDR2 SMNVEV (reference sequence). Trimming removed 3 bases from V and 2 bases from J, with 11 bases in between. The CDR3 runs 14 residues. The CDR3 region has the DNA TGTGCCAGCAGTTTTCTGAGGAGTCCCTACGAGCAGTACTTC. Translation gives CASSFLRSPYEQYF.

The chain links TRBV27 to TRBJ2-1; TRBD2 might be the D (6 bases). The V gene's germline CDR1 is MNHEY and CDR2 SMNVEV (reference sequence). The CDR3 is 15 amino acids. The V gene lost 5 bases and the J gene lost 1 base, with 12 bases spanning the gap. The CDR3 loop is CASSILGGSYNEQFF. CDR3 nucleotides: TGTGCCAGCAGTATTCTGGGGGGATCCTACAATGAGCAGTTCTTC.

The rearrangement links TRBV7-9 to TRBJ2-2; 8 nucleotides align to TRBD1. The CDR3 length is 16 residues. V was clipped by 5 bases and J by 5 bases; unmatched bases: 10. Germline CDR1 and CDR2: SEHNR and FQNEAQ (reference sequence). This chain's CDR3 is CASSDSDRGGTGELFF. The CDR3 nucleotides are TGTGCCAGCAGCGACAGTGACAGGGGTGGGACCGGGGAGCTGTTTTTT.

This chain joins TRBV7-3 and TRBJ2-1; 9 positions agree with TRBD1. V was pared by 5 bases and J by 3 bases, with 2 bases of the junction left unmatched. From germline, CDR1 is SGHTA and CDR2 FQGTGA. The CDR3 sequence is 14 residues long. The CDR3 spells CASSRTGVYNEQFF. The CDR3 DNA sequence: TGTGCCAGCAGCCGGACAGGGGTCTACAATGAGCAGTTCTTC. The full variable domain, in which reference TRBV7-3 and TRBJ2-1 provide the parts outside the CDR3, is GAGVSQTPSNKVTEKGKYVELRCDPISGHTALYWYRQSLGQGPEFLIYFQGTGAADDSGLPNDRFFAVRPEGSVSTLKIQRTERGDSAVYLCASSRTGVYNEQFFGPGTRLTVL.

This rearrangement joins TRBV19 to TRBJ1-5, with D uncertain. Looked up from germline, CDR1 is LNHDA and CDR2 is SQIVND (reference sequence). V lost 1 base and J 10 bases, leaving 17 bases between the germline ends. The CDR3 sequence is 15 residues long. The CDR3 spells CASSIVEGFPGPQHF. CDR3 coding DNA: TGTGCCAGTAGTATAGTCGAAGGCTTCCCAGGTCCCCAGCATTTT.

The gene calls are TRBV29-1 and TRBJ1-3; unclear D gene. The CDR3 covers 14 residues. From germline, CDR1 is SQVTM and CDR2 ANQGSEA. The V end lost 0 bases, the J end lost 4 bases, and 10 bases lay between the germline ends. The CDR3, as DNA: TGCAGCGTTGAAGACCCTTTTACGGGAAACACCATATATTTT. This encodes CSVEDPFTGNTIYF. The full variable domain, in which reference TRBV29-1 and TRBJ1-3 provide the parts outside the CDR3, is SAVISQKPSRDICQRGTSLTIQCQVDSQVTMMFWYRQQPGQSLTLIATANQGSEATYESGFVIDKFPISRPNLTFSTLTVSNMSPEDSSIYLCSVEDPFTGNTIYFGEGSWLTVV.

A single count supports this clone. The chain couples TRBV28 to TRBJ2-7; no clear D gene. Germline V gene sequence: CDR1 MDHEN, CDR2 SYDVKM. The length of the CDR3 is 13 residues. V shed 2 bases and J shed 0 bases, with 5 bases lying between them. The CDR3 region is CASSLRVSYEQYF. As DNA, the CDR3 is TGTGCCAGCAGTTTAAGAGTCTCCTACGAGCAGTACTTC.

The chain links TRBV7-6 to TRBJ2-1, with 15 bases aligning to TRBD2. CDR3 length equals 19 residues. V gave up 4 bases and J gave up 3 bases; unmatched junction bases: 10. Germline loops: CDR1 SGHVS, CDR2 FNYEAQ. The CDR3 here is CASSSIQGLAGGDYNEQFF. CDR3 DNA: TGTGCCAGCAGCTCCATTCAGGGACTAGCGGGAGGTGACTACAATGAGCAGTTCTTC.

V is TRBV27 and J is TRBJ2-3; 7 bases agree with TRBD2. Trimming cost V 3 bases and J 5 bases; bases outside gene matches: 5. The CDR3 is 14 amino acids. Per the germline V gene, CDR1 is MNHEY and CDR2 is SMNVEV (reference sequence). This chain's CDR3 is CASSFVVAGDTQYF. The CDR3 DNA is TGTGCCAGCAGTTTCGTTGTAGCGGGAGATACGCAGTATTTT.

The chain couples TRBV27 to TRBJ1-1, with 10 positions matching TRBD1. The CDR3 runs 13 residues. The trim removed 11 bases at V and 2 bases at J, leaving 5 bases unmatched. The germline CDR1 and CDR2 sequences are MNHEY and SMNVEV (reference sequence). CDR3 nucleotides: TGTGCCTGTAGGGACAGGGGAAACACTGAAGCTTTCTTT. Translated: CACRDRGNTEAFF.